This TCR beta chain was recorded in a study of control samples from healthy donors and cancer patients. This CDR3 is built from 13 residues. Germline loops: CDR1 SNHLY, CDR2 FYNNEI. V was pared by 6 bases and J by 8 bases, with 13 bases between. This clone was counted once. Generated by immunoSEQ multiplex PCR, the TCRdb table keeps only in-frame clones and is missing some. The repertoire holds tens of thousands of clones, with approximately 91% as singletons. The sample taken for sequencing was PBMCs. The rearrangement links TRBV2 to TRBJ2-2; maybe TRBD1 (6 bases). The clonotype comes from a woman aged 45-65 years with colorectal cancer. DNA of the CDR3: TGTGCCAGCAGCGCCCGCGGACAGGGGGAGCTGTTTTTT. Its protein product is CASSARGQGELFF.